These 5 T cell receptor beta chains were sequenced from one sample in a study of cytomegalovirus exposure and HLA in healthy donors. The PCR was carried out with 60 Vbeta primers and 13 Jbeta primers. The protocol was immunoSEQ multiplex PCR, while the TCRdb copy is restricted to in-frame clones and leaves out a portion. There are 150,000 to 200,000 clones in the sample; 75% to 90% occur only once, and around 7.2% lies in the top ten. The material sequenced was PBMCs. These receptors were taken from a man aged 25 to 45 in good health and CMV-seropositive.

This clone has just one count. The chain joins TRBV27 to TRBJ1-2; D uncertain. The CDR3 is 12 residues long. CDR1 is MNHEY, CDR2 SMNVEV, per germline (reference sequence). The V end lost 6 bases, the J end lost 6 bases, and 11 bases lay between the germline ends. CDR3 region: CASSLGGNGYTF. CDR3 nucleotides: TGTGCCAGCAGCCTAGGAGGGAATGGCTACACCTTC.

The CDR3 region has the DNA TGCACCAGCAGCCAAGCCCTCCGAGGGGGGACAGGGTACGAGCAGTACTTC. Amino acid sequence: CTSSQALRGGTGYEQYF. The chain carries TRBV1 and TRBJ2-5; TRBD1 is the table's D call, not checked against the DNA. The J call may be mistaken, given a closer DNA end match to TRBJ2-7. TRBV1 represents a pseudogene. This CDR3 has 17 amino acids.

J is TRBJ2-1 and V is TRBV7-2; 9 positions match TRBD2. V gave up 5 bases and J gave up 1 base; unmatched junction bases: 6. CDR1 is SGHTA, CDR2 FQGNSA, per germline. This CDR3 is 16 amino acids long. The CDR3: CASSPGLAGSYNEQFF. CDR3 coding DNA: TGTGCCAGCAGCCCCGGGCTAGCGGGGTCCTACAATGAGCAGTTCTTC.

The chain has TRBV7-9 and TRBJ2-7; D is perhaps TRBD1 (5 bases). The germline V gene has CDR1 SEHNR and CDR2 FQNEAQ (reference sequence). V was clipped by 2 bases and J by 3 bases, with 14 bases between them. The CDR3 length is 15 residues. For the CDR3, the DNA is TGTGCCAGCAGCTTAAGTGACAGCGCAGACTACGAGCAGTACTTC. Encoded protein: CASSLSDSADYEQYF.

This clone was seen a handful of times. This chain's CDR3 is CASSYSSEVSGNTIYF. DNA for the CDR3: TGTGCCAGCAGTTACTCGAGTGAAGTATCTGGAAACACCATATATTTT. The chain is built from TRBV27 and TRBJ1-3; D is undetermined. V lost 4 bases to trimming and J lost 1 base, with 14 bases between them. Germline V gives CDR1 MNHEY, CDR2 SMNVEV (reference sequence). The CDR3 contains 16 residues.